What follows is one TCR beta chain and its context. Its antigen is unknown. The CDR3 extends over 15 amino acids. CDR1 and CDR2 from the germline V gene are SGHRS and YFSETQ. This entry is derived from a study of monozygotic twins with inflammatory bowel disease. Findings and caveats of the study: Similarity of repertoires did not differ between concordant and discordant twins, possibly from limited power.

From its re-call of the 5' RACE reads, TCRdb lists each CDR3 protein once, without DNA. The sample data list fewer than 450,000 distinct CDR3 sequences. The specimen sequenced was blood. The rearrangement links TRBV5-1 to TRBJ2-7. The clonotype originates from a human donor with ulcerative colitis or Crohn's disease, or a healthy co-twin of an affected twin (not recorded which). The CDR3 sequence is CASSSNGRSTYEQYF.